This passage covers 5 T cell receptor beta chains from one sample sequenced in a study of OX40 agonist ivuxolimab in advanced cancers. Repertoires were generated with immunoSEQ multiplex PCR, while TCRdb's copy carries only in-frame clones and drops some. Of 50,000 to 65,000 clones in the sample, nearly 95% were seen once. Here the sequenced sample was CD4+ or CD8+ T cells sorted from blood, taken in a trial of the OX40 agonist ivuxolimab. The receptors here all came from an adult with an advanced solid tumor such as melanoma, head and neck, liver or kidney cancer.

The genes are TRBV19 and TRBJ2-7; the D gene is possibly TRBD1 (6 bases). Germline V lookup: CDR1 LNHDA, CDR2 SQIVND (reference sequence). Between the trimmed V and J ends, which lost 1 base and 0 bases, there was a span of 10 bases. The CDR3 has 15 amino acids. In DNA, the CDR3 is TGTGCCAGTAGTATAGGCAAAGGGGGCTCCTACGAGCAGTACTTC. This gives the protein CASSIGKGGSYEQYF.

The V call is TRBV7-6, the J call TRBJ1-2, with 10 positions matching TRBD1. This CDR3 has 15 amino acids. The trim removed 4 bases at V and 3 bases at J, leaving 5 bases unmatched. Germline loops: CDR1 SGHVS, CDR2 FNYEAQ. The CDR3 DNA is TGTGCCAGCAGCTCTCCGGGACAGGGGTACTATGGCTACACCTTC. Protein: CASSSPGQGYYGYTF.

The chain couples TRBV27 to TRBJ1-5; maybe TRBD1 (5 bases). This CDR3 has 16 residues. Trimming pared 1 base from V and 0 bases from J, leaving 10 bases between. CDR1 is MNHEY and CDR2 is SMNVEV in the germline V gene (reference sequence). The DNA of the CDR3 is TGTGCCAGCAGTTTATTGGGGGGAGGTAGCAATCAGCCCCAGCATTTT. This encodes CASSLLGGGSNQPQHF.

The rearrangement joins TRBV6-4 to TRBJ2-7, with D unresolved. The CDR3 has 12 residues. CDR1 and CDR2 (germline): MRHNA, SNTAGT. The V and J ends lost 3 bases and 5 bases respectively, with 8 bases between them. The CDR3 DNA reads TGTGCCAGCAGTGAACGGAGCCACGAGCAGTACTTC. This gives the protein CASSERSHEQYF.

The rearrangement joins TRBV15 to TRBJ2-3, with TRBD2 matching 8 bases. CDR3 size: 15 residues. Germline lookup yields CDR1 LNHNV and CDR2 YYDKDF (reference sequence). J lost 4 bases, V lost 1 base, and 4 bases had no gene match. The CDR3: CATSRGTSRADTQYF. The CDR3 DNA follows: TGTGCCACCAGCAGAGGGACTAGCCGCGCAGATACGCAGTATTTT.